This T cell receptor beta chain was profiled in a study of blood T cell repertoires in COVID-19. Looking at the study overall: The cDNA or gDNA used as material had been derived from T cells, B-cell-depleted T cells, or PBMCs.

Authors' analysis steps: Quantification of nucleated cells was approximated via reference gene primer amplification. Some clones are missing from TCRdb's copy, which holds only in-frame ones; the method was immunoSEQ multiplex PCR. The V and J calls and clone size were taken over from that table, and D and trimming were inferred from the DNA. The top ten hold roughly 3.4% of the sample, which has roughly 220,000 clones, approximately 90% seen once. Living in roughly 23 US areas, the participants were between roughly 18 and 90 years of age. Researchers sorted participants into cohorts using their self-reported clinical history. The sequenced material came from PBMCs or T cells enriched from blood (not recorded which). This TCR derives from a woman between 40 and 50 years old with acute COVID-19.

CDR3 amino acids: CASSYSRDVEQYV. CDR3 coding DNA: TGTGCCAGCAGTTACTCCCGGGATGTCGAGCAGTACGTC. The chain carries TRBV2 and TRBJ2-7; tentatively, D is TRBD2 (5 bases). Trimming removed 5 bases from V and 6 bases from J, with 14 bases in between. CDR3 size: 13 residues. Germline values: CDR1 SNHLY, CDR2 FYNNEI.